This T cell receptor beta chain emerged from a study of shared clonotypes between healthy human individuals. Study summary: The study used three CD4 naive, three CD4 memory, two CD8 naive and one CD8 memory plate per donor. Findings and caveats of the study: Although depth was large, rarefaction showed that sequencing of the sorted subsets was incomplete.

Note on this clone: The antigen remains undetermined.

Between the trimmed V and J ends, which lost 0 bases and 12 bases, there was a span of 12 bases. This CDR3 is built from 13 residues. The germline CDR1 and CDR2 sequences are LNHDA and SQIVND (reference sequence). Assay: immunoSEQ multiplex PCR; the TCRdb copy retains only in-frame clones and omits some. This sample has roughly 1 million clones, with around 74% found just once. The sequencing input was memory CD4+ T cells sorted from blood. The subset: CD45RA-negative fraction. This receptor was obtained from a young man in good health. The chain employs TRBV19 and TRBJ2-1, with D maybe TRBD1 (5 bases). The chain's CDR3 is CASSIDGVGRQFF. The CDR3 coding sequence is TGTGCCAGTAGTATAGATGGCGTGGGGCGGCAGTTCTTC.